The T cell receptor beta chain under discussion was sequenced for a study of beta chain features in type 1 diabetes. The CDR3 contains 14 residues. J lost 6 bases, V lost 3 bases, and 7 bases had no gene match. The V gene's germline CDR1 is MGHDK and CDR2 SYGVNS. General study results and limits: Moderate yet significant TCRB CDR3 shortening was seen in Type 1 diabetes patients in all four CD4+ subsets.

The study reverse transcribed the entire isolated RNA, so it sequenced expressed TCRB transcripts. TCRdb keeps only in-frame clones here, not all; method: immunoSEQ multiplex PCR. There are hundreds of thousands of clones in the sample; over 12% occur only once, and roughly 0.04% lies in the top ten. In this sample, this clone turned up a few times. The target antigen is unknown. This sequence was found in a man aged 18 to 29 with type 1 diabetes. V is TRBV25-1 and J is TRBJ2-5; 7 bases fit TRBD1. The sequencing sample was made of naive CD4+ T cells from blood. The CDR3 nucleotides read TGTGCCAGCAGTGAGTTGGGGGACAGAAAGACCCAGTACTTC. It is translated as CASSELGDRKTQYF.